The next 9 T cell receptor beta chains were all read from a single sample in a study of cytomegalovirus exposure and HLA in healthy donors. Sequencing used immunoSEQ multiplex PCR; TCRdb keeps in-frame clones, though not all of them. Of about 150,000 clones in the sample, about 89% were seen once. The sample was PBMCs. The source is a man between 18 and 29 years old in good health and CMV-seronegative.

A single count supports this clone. In DNA form, the CDR3 reads TGCAGCGTTGGGCGGGGAATGAACACTGAAGCTTTCTTT. Its protein is CSVGRGMNTEAFF. The rearrangement links TRBV29-1 to TRBJ1-1, with D unresolved. CDR3 length: 13 residues. Trimming stripped 4 bases from V and 0 bases from J, with 9 bases between. The germline V gene has CDR1 SQVTM and CDR2 ANQGSEA.

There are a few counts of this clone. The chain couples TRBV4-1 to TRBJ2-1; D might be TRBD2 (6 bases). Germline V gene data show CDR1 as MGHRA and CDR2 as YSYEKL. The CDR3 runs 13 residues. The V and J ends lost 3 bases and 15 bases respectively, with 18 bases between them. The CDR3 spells CASSHVLAFVMFF. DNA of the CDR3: TGCGCCAGCAGCCATGTTCTAGCGTTTGTGATGTTCTTC.

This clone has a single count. The CDR3 DNA sequence: TGCGCCAGCAGCTTGACGACAGCGGGCTACACCTTC. This sequence encodes CASSLTTAGYTF. The V and J genes are TRBV5-1 and TRBJ1-2; possibly TRBD1 for D (5 bases). Germline V gene lookup returns CDR1 SGHRS and CDR2 YFSETQ. The CDR3 is made up of 12 amino acids. The germline V and J ends were trimmed by 1 base and 8 bases, with 9 bases remaining between them.

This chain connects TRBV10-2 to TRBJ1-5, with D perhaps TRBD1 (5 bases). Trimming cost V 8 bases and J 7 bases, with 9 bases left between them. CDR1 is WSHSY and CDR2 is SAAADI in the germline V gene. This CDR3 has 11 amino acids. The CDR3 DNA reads TGCGCCAGCGGAACAGGACAGCCCCAGCATTTT. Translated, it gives CASGTGQPQHF.

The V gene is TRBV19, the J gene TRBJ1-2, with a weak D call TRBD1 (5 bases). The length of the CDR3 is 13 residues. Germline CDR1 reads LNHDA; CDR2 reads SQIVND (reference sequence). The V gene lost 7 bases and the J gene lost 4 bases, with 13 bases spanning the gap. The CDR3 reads CASKGHLVYGYTF. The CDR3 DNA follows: TGTGCCAGTAAGGGGCACCTAGTCTATGGCTACACCTTC.

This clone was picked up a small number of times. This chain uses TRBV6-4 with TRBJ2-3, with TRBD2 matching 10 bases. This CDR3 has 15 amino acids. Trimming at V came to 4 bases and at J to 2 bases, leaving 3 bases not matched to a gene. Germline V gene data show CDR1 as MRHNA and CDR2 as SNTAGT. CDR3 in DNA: TGTGCCAGCAGTGTCACTAGCGGGGCCACAGATACGCAGTATTTT. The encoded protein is CASSVTSGATDTQYF.

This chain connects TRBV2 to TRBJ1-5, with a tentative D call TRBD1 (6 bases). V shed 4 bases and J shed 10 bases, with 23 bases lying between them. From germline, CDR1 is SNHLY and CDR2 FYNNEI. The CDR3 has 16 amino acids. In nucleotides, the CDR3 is TGTGCCAGCAGTGGTCCTAGGGACATCCGCCTAGACCCCCAGCATTTT. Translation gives CASSGPRDIRLDPQHF.

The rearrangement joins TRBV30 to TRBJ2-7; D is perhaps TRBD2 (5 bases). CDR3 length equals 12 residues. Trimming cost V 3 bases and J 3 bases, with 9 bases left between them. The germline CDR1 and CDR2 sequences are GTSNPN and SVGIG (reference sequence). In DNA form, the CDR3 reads TGTGCCTGGAGCCCCGGGAACTACGAGCAGTACTTC. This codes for CAWSPGNYEQYF.

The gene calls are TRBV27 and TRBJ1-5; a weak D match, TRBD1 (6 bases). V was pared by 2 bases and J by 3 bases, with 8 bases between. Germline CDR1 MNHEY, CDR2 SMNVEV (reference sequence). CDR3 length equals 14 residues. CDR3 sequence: CASSLNRVNQPQHF. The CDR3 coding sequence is TGTGCCAGCAGTTTAAACAGGGTCAATCAGCCCCAGCATTTT.